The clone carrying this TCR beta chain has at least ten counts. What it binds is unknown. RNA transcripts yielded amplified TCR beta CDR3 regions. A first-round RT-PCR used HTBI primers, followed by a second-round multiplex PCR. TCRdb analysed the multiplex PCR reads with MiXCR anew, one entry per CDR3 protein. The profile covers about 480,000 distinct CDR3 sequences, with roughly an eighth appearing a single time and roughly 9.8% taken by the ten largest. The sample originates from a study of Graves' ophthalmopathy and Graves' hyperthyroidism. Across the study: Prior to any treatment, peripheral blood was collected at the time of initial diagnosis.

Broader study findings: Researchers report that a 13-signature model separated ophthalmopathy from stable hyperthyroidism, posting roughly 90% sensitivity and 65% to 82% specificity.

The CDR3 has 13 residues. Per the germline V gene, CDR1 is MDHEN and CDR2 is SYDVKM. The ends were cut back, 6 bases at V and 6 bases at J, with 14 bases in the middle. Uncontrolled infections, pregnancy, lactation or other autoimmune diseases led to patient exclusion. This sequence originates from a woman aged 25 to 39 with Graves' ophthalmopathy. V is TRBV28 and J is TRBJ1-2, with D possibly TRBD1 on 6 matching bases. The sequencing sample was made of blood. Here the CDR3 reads CASSPGHPDGYTF. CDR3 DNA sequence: TGTGCCAGCAGCCCGGGACACCCCGATGGCTACACCTTC.